This T cell receptor beta chain appears in the sequencing data of a study of CD8+CD57+ T cells in acquired aplastic anemia (dated by TCRdb to 2016 to 2019). For the study in its entirety: On average, sorted CD4+ and CD8+ cells yielded about 3 ug of extracted DNA, with a range of 0.2 to 27.4 ug. CD8+CD57+ expansion was defined as a frequency above the mean frequency observed in healthy subjects.

General findings and caveats noted by the study authors: No significant difference in CD8+ Simpson's diversity was found between patients and healthy controls (P=0.060). Although 25 to 30 CD8+ CDR3 sequences were shared by patients and controls, these sequences appeared highly expressed in patients and within the immunodominant clones of patients.

Flow cytometry had shown CD8+CD57+ cell expansion in the patients selected for sequencing. Every patient had severe acquired aplastic anemia, diagnosed using the International Study of Aplastic Anemia and Agranulocytosis and Camitta criteria. No patient had received any therapy when blood was sampled. In this study, sorted CD4+ and CD8+ T cells from the blood of healthy subjects and of severe aplastic anemia patients had their TCR repertoires deep-sequenced. In the USA, patient enrollment took place under clinicaltrials.gov protocols 00001620, 01623167, 00001397, 00071045, 00081523 and 00961064. Ficoll-Paque density gradient centrifugation was used to isolate peripheral blood mononuclear cells. Before DNA extraction, CD4+ and CD8+ T cells were sorted by FACS or by magnetic beads. Genomic DNA was used as template for profiling of TCR beta VDJ combinations and CDR3 sequences. An Illumina HiSeq 2000 was the platform used for TCR repertoire sequencing. Regarding the original processing steps: Repertoire assessment relied on Simpson's diversity index, CDR3 size and DJ length profiles, and TRBV/TRBJ rearrangement plots. Whichever DNA sequence was most abundant in the deep sequencing data was defined as the immunodominant clone. CDR3 amino acid sequences were checked for sharing across subjects and were also compared against the VDJdb database and published repertoires. TCRdb handled the public reads itself, with Q25 trimming in fastp and clone calling in MiXCR, and kept productive beta chains. Under each unique CDR3 protein, matching rows form one entry showing the most common genes and DNA. None of the V and J calls come from the authors' own analysis; TCRdb made them. The sample table shows fewer than 200,000 distinct CDR3 sequences, and less than 50% are seen once. About 1.8% of the sample comes from the top ten.

The trim is 0 bases for V and 13 bases for J, with a gap of 15 bases between the germline ends. The CDR3 runs 13 amino acids, cysteine and phenylalanine included. Only the CDR3 DNA stays, 39 bases, in frame from base 1. For CDR1 and CDR2, the germline V gene lists LGHNA and YSLEER. Note on this clonotype: Its antigen is unknown. No clone much larger than this one lies a single base away; base qualities are absent.

This receptor was taken from a human donor with aplastic anemia. The source material was sorted CD4+, CD8+, or CD8+CD57+ T cells (not recorded which) from PBMCs. The chain employs TRBV4-3 and TRBJ1-1; the best D guess is TRBD1, with 6 bases matching. CDR3 sequence: CASSQDQWGAVFF. The DNA is as follows: TGCGCCAGCAGCCAAGATCAATGGGGGGCCGTTTTCTTT.